Listed below are T cell receptor beta chains from one sample, sequenced in a study of neoadjuvant anti-PD-1 for oral cavity cancer. TCRdb's table, derived via immunoSEQ multiplex PCR, lists solely in-frame clones and lacks some. Here the sample spans approximately 17,000 clones, about 64% being singletons. The sample was PBMCs, taken before nivolumab (anti-PD-1) treatment. All receptors derive from a person aged 40 to 85 with oral cavity squamous cell carcinoma. Each CDR3 is given without its conserved first and last residue. The order of the fields is D gene, V gene, CDR3 protein. The D gene is left open where the match is weak.

d_call: TRBD2; v_call: TRBV19; cdr3_aa: ASRPSSGRVNEQF
d_call: TRBD1; v_call: TRBV4-1; cdr3_aa: ASSQAARDRGVSGELF
d_call: TRBD1; v_call: TRBV7-8; cdr3_aa: ASSEQGLNYGADTQY
d_call: .; v_call: TRBV11-2; cdr3_aa: ASSFGVQETQY
d_call: .; v_call: TRBV30; cdr3_aa: AWRDGNRGTNEKLF
d_call: .; v_call: TRBV6-1; cdr3_aa: ASSLGYEQY
d_call: .; v_call: TRBV30; cdr3_aa: AWSVGSGNIQY
d_call: .; v_call: TRBV28; cdr3_aa: ASSLQRNIQY
d_call: TRBD2; v_call: TRBV6-1; cdr3_aa: ASTRTSVGGEQF
d_call: TRBD2; v_call: TRBV9; cdr3_aa: ASSVEASGRADLQF
d_call: .; v_call: TRBV6-6; cdr3_aa: ASSYSRENYGYT
d_call: TRBD2; v_call: TRBV29-1; cdr3_aa: SVSWGGTSGRNEQF
d_call: TRBD1; v_call: TRBV2; cdr3_aa: ASSERGQLSQPQH
d_call: .; v_call: TRBV10-3; cdr3_aa: ALRTEINTEAF
d_call: .; v_call: TRBV27; cdr3_aa: ASSPLGQGMGRGTSTDTQY
d_call: .; v_call: TRBV5-8; cdr3_aa: ASSLGGRGNQPQH
d_call: TRBD1; v_call: TRBV11-2; cdr3_aa: ASSIDRGTYNEQF
d_call: .; v_call: TRBV30; cdr3_aa: AWSVNNSGANVLT
d_call: TRBD2; v_call: TRBV7-9; cdr3_aa: ASSLTSGRSYEQY
d_call: TRBD2; v_call: TRBV10-3; cdr3_aa: ATRAGRDEQF
d_call: TRBD2; v_call: TRBV5-1; cdr3_aa: ASSPPTGTSGYNEQF
d_call: .; v_call: TRBV2; cdr3_aa: ASSGARDNQPQH
d_call: TRBD1; v_call: TRBV6-1; cdr3_aa: ASSDLMTTGPFNQPQH
d_call: .; v_call: TRBV30; cdr3_aa: AWSDRTIPPPGTQY
d_call: .; v_call: TRBV15; cdr3_aa: ATSEVGYSNQPQH
d_call: .; v_call: TRBV13; cdr3_aa: ASSVLQGGPDYNEQF
d_call: .; v_call: TRBV6-5; cdr3_aa: ASSYSARVQYEQY
d_call: TRBD1; v_call: TRBV7-2; cdr3_aa: ATRGQFSGNTIY
d_call: .; v_call: TRBV11-3; cdr3_aa: ASSPGGPQSEAF
d_call: .; v_call: TRBV19; cdr3_aa: ASSPDISSYNEQF
d_call: .; v_call: TRBV20-1; cdr3_aa: SAESHYGYT
d_call: .; v_call: TRBV29-1; cdr3_aa: SVEAWDKNSYEQY
d_call: TRBD1; v_call: TRBV4-2; cdr3_aa: ASSQDWAINLGQGAATNEKLF
d_call: .; v_call: TRBV5-1; cdr3_aa: ASSPREGAEAF
d_call: .; v_call: TRBV5-4; cdr3_aa: ASSLDLGTYNEQF
d_call: .; v_call: TRBV30; cdr3_aa: AGARMNTEAF
d_call: .; v_call: TRBV30; cdr3_aa: AWSRAGNQPQH
d_call: TRBD1; v_call: TRBV2; cdr3_aa: ASTLPTGMTYNEQF
d_call: .; v_call: TRBV7-9; cdr3_aa: ASSFQDGSYEQY
d_call: TRBD2; v_call: TRBV5-4; cdr3_aa: ASSLIAGGTDTQY
d_call: .; v_call: TRBV5-1; cdr3_aa: ASSLERPGGTEAF
d_call: TRBD1; v_call: TRBV19; cdr3_aa: ASSLRDREIGYT
d_call: TRBD1; v_call: TRBV10-3; cdr3_aa: AISGGTGIGNTEAF
d_call: .; v_call: TRBV5-6; cdr3_aa: ASSLGTMGTPYNEQF
d_call: .; v_call: TRBV10-3; cdr3_aa: AISELNEQF